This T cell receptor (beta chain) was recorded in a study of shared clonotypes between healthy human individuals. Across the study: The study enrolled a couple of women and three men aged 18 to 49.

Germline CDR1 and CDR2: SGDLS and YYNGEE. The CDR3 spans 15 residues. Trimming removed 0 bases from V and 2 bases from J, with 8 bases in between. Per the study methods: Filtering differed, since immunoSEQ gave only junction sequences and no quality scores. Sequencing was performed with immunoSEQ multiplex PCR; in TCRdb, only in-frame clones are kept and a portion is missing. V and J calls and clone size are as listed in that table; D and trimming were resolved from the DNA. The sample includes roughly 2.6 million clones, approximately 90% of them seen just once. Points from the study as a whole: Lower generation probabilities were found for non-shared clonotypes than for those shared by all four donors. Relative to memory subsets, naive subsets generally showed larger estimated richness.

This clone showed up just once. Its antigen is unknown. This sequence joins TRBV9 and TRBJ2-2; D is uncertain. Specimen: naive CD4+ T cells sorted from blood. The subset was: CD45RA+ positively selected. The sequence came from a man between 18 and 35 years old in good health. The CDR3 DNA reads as TGTGCCAGCAGCGTAGTGGCAGCTAACACCGGGGAGCTGTTTTTT. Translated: CASSVVAANTGELFF.